This T cell receptor (beta chain) was identified during a study of T cell changes during pregnancy in multiple sclerosis. Clones were sequenced by immunoSEQ multiplex PCR, and TCRdb holds only the in-frame ones, with some missing. Among about 50,000 clones listed, approximately 92% were seen once. The material was CD4+ T cells from peripheral blood mononuclear cells, obtained in the third trimester of pregnancy. The TCR was taken from a female donor with multiple sclerosis, enrolled in a pregnancy study.

The CDR3, as DNA: TGTGCCAGCCGCGGCGGGACAGGGGATGCTTTCTTT. Residues: CASRGGTGDAFF. V and J are TRBV5-6 and TRBJ1-1; 10 positions match TRBD1. This CDR3 is built from 12 residues. The junction had 8 bases not matched to a gene; V was cut back by 7 bases and J by 11 bases. Germline CDR1 SGHDT, CDR2 YYEEEE. Filled out from reference TRBV5-6 and TRBJ1-1, the complete variable domain reads DAGVTQSPTHLIKTRGQQVTLRCSPKSGHDTVSWYQQALGQGPQFIFQYYEEEERQRGNFPDRFSGHQFPNYSSELNVNALLLGDSALYLCASRGGTGDAFFGQGTRLTVV.